The T cell receptor beta chain described here comes from a study of T-cell reconstitution after alpha-beta-depleted transplantation in children. The CDR3 consists of 13 residues. Germline V gene lookup returns CDR1 MNHEY and CDR2 SMNVEV (reference sequence). The trim removed 4 bases at V and 10 bases at J, leaving 8 bases unmatched. This clonotype occurred many times. Construction of the TCRbeta library involved unique molecular identifiers. TCRdb reprocessed the PCR reads via MiXCR and lists one record per CDR3 protein. The data contain roughly 500,000 distinct CDR3 sequences, about 10% of them seen just once; the ten biggest clones take up just over 2%.

This specimen was PBMCs, taken before TCRalphabeta/CD19-depleted stem cell transplant. This TCR was sampled from a child aged 2-15 years with inherited bone marrow failure, due to receive a stem cell transplant. The genes are TRBV27 and TRBJ2-3, with 7 positions matching TRBD2. CDR3 nucleotide sequence: TGTGCCAGCAGTTACAGGACTAGGCAGGCGCAGTATTTT. This translates into CASSYRTRQAQYF.